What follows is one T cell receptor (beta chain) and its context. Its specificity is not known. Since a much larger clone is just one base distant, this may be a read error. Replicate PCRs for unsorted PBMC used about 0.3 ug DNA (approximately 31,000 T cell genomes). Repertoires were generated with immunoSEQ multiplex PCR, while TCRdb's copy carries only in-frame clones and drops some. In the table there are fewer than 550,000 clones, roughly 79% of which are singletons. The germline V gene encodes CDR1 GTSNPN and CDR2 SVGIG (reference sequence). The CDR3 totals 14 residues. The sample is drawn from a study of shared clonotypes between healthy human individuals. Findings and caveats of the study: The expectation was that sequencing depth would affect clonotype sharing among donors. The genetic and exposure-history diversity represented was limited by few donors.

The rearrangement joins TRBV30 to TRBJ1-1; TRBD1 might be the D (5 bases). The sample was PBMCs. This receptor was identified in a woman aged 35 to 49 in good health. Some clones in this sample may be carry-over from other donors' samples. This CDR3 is CAWSQDGGSTKAFF. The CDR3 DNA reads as TGTGCCTGGAGTCAGGACGGGGGGTCCACTAAAGCTTTCTTT.